Presented here are 17 T cell receptor beta chains from one specimen sequenced in a study of cytomegalovirus exposure and HLA in healthy donors (dated 2017 in TCRdb). Libraries were constructed by the immunoSEQ multiplex PCR assay. The table comes from immuneACCESS by way of TCRdb, which keeps in-frame sequences with V and J called. Part of the clones is missing from these tables; in studies checked, under half for an unresolved V gene and the rest for unknown reasons. This sample is represented by about 360,000 clones; roughly 88% of them were singletons. The ten largest account for about 0.8% of the sample. Sequenced material: PBMCs. These receptors all stem from a woman aged 18 to 35 in good health and CMV-seronegative.

The gene calls are TRBV19 and TRBJ1-5; 7 bases are a match to TRBD1. Germline-derived CDR1 and CDR2 are LNHDA and SQIVND (reference sequence). With 6 bases clipped from V and 1 base from J, the junction kept 6 bases outside the gene matches. The CDR3 is 15 residues long. The CDR3 region is CASSLWTGSNQPQHF. The CDR3 DNA reads as TGTGCCAGTAGCCTCTGGACAGGAAGCAATCAGCCCCAGCATTTT.

The V and J genes are TRBV28 and TRBJ2-7, with 14 bases lining up with TRBD2. The CDR3 sequence is 16 residues long. CDR1 MDHEN and CDR2 SYDVKM come from the germline V gene. With V trimmed by 5 bases and J by 5 bases, 8 bases remained unmatched. CDR3 DNA sequence: TGTGCCAGCAGTCCCCCGGGACTAGCGGGAGAGAACGAGCAGTACTTC. This translates into CASSPPGLAGENEQYF.

The genes are TRBV7-8 and TRBJ2-7; 7 bases are a match to TRBD2. V lost 1 base, J lost 2 bases, and 11 bases stayed unmatched. Germline V gene data show CDR1 as SGHVS and CDR2 as FQNEAQ. The CDR3 consists of 17 residues. The CDR3 here is CASSLGRSREGTYEQYF. In DNA form, the CDR3 reads TGTGCCAGCAGCTTAGGGAGGTCCAGGGAGGGAACCTACGAGCAGTACTTC.

The J gene is TRBJ2-7, the V gene TRBV5-1, with TRBD2 as a possible D gene (5 bases). Trimming removed 5 bases at V and 3 bases at J, with 6 bases between. The CDR3 spans 11 residues. Germline V gene data show CDR1 as SGHRS and CDR2 as YFSETQ. DNA for the CDR3: TGCGCCAGCAGTCGGGGCTACGAGCAGTACTTC. This sequence encodes CASSRGYEQYF.

The chain uses TRBV14 and TRBJ2-1; 7 nucleotides agree with TRBD2. V was pared by 0 bases and J by 10 bases, with 3 bases of the junction left unmatched. Germline CDR1 SGHDN, CDR2 FVKESK. The CDR3 is 13 residues long. The CDR3 DNA follows: TGTGCCAGCAGCCAAGATCTGGGGGGGGAGCAGTTCTTC. Encoded protein: CASSQDLGGEQFF.

V and J are TRBV27 and TRBJ2-1; 12 bases are a match to TRBD2. Germline CDR1 and CDR2: MNHEY and SMNVEV (reference sequence). The V gene end was trimmed by 4 bases and the J gene end by 6 bases; junction bases not matched to a gene: 4. CDR3 size: 15 residues. CDR3 DNA sequence: TGTGCCAGCAGTTACGGGACTAGCGGGTTCAATGAGCAGTTCTTC. Protein: CASSYGTSGFNEQFF.

The chain recombines TRBV2 with TRBJ2-7, with D perhaps TRBD2 (6 bases). The CDR3 spans 15 residues. CDR1 is SNHLY, CDR2 FYNNEI, per germline. V lost 2 bases, J lost 7 bases, and 18 bases lay in between. CDR3 sequence (DNA): TGTGCCAGCAGTGAATCAGTCGGAGGACTACTAGAGCAGTACTTC. Translating gives CASSESVGGLLEQYF.

To note about this clone: This CDR3 is also generated by other DNA sequences in the sample. The chain employs TRBV4-1 and TRBJ2-7, with 9 bases aligning to TRBD1. Losses at the gene ends were 0 bases for V and 4 bases for J; bases not matched to a gene: 4. The CDR3 runs to 15 residues. Germline-derived CDR1 and CDR2 are MGHRA and YSYEKL. CDR3 sequence (DNA): TGCGCCAGCAGCCAAGATAGGGACAGGGATTACGAGCAGTACTTC. This gives the protein CASSQDRDRDYEQYF.

The genes are TRBV21-1 and TRBJ1-5. TRBV21-1 is termed a pseudogene. The CDR3 is 17 amino acids. The chain's CDR3 is CASSCRRGVHSNQPQHF. For the CDR3, the DNA is TGTGCCAGCAGCTGTAGGCGGGGTGTCCATAGCAATCAGCCCCAGCATTTT.

This clone came up a few times. V and J are TRBV10-3 and TRBJ1-4; a weak D match, TRBD1 (6 bases). The CDR3 is made up of 13 amino acids. Per germline, CDR1 ENHRY and CDR2 SYGVKD. The V end was cut by 2 bases, the J end by 8 bases, with 9 bases between. The CDR3 bases are TGTGCCATCAGTGAGGGGCAGGGGGAAAAACTGTTTTTT. This encodes CAISEGQGEKLFF.

The rearrangement links TRBV6-1 to TRBJ1-5, with D maybe TRBD1 (5 bases). The CDR3 loop spans 16 amino acids. Trimming took 2 bases from V and 2 from J, leaving 13 bases between them. Germline CDR1 is MNHNS and CDR2 is SASEGT. The CDR3 DNA follows: TGTGCCAGCAGTGAATCATCTGGGGCTGGCAATCAGCCCCAGCATTTT. Its protein is CASSESSGAGNQPQHF.

This clone occurred once. V usage is TRBV28 and J usage is TRBJ2-7; the match to TRBD2 covers 11 bases. The J segment lost 9 bases and the V segment lost 8 bases, leaving 9 bases of the junction unmatched. Germline CDR1 MDHEN, CDR2 SYDVKM. This CDR3 has 13 amino acids. The CDR3 DNA is TGTGCCAGCCCCGAACTAGCGGGAGACGGGCAGTACTTC. Its translation is CASPELAGDGQYF.

The chain uses TRBV30 and TRBJ1-1; 7 bases agree with TRBD1. This CDR3 contains 13 residues. The V and J ends lost 5 bases and 4 bases, in that order; junction bases with no gene match: 7. Germline CDR1 is GTSNPN and CDR2 is SVGIG (reference sequence). CDR3 sequence: CAWDRVRSTEAFF. CDR3 DNA: TGTGCCTGGGACAGGGTGAGAAGCACTGAAGCTTTCTTT.

The V gene is TRBV15, the J gene TRBJ1-1; 8 positions agree with TRBD1. Trimming cost V 2 bases and J 3 bases; bases outside gene matches: 2. The CDR3 has 14 amino acids. The germline V gene has CDR1 LNHNV and CDR2 YYDKDF (reference sequence). The CDR3 spells CATSRPGQDTEAFF. Written as DNA, the CDR3 is TGTGCCACCAGCAGACCGGGACAGGACACTGAAGCTTTCTTT.

Ten or more counts support this clone. This sequence joins TRBV7-9 and TRBJ2-2; no clear D. The CDR3 spans 12 residues. Looked up from germline, CDR1 is SEHNR and CDR2 is FQNEAQ (reference sequence). Trimming took off 6 bases at V and 6 bases at J, with 8 bases between the two ends. For the CDR3, the DNA is TGTGCCAGCAGATCCCCGGCCGGGGAGCTGTTTTTT. The encoded protein is CASRSPAGELFF.

This rearrangement joins TRBV6-1 to TRBJ1-5; possibly TRBD1 for D (6 bases). This CDR3 contains 18 residues. Trimming cost V 0 bases and J 6 bases, with 21 bases left between them. The germline V gene encodes CDR1 MNHNS and CDR2 SASEGT. CDR3 amino acids: CASSEAGGGWREGQPQHF. DNA of the CDR3: TGTGCCAGCAGTGAAGCTGGAGGGGGTTGGAGGGAGGGTCAGCCCCAGCATTTT.

This clone was counted a single time. CDR3 sequence: CASSSYWTSGGLPVHNEQFF. The CDR3 DNA is TGTGCCAGCAGTTCGTACTGGACTAGCGGGGGATTACCGGTCCACAATGAGCAGTTCTTC. This rearrangement joins TRBV28 to TRBJ2-1; TRBD2 matches 13 bases. The CDR3 totals 20 residues. With 4 bases clipped from V and 5 bases from J, the junction kept 17 bases outside the gene matches. The germline gives CDR1 MDHEN, CDR2 SYDVKM. The full variable domain, completed using reference TRBV28 and TRBJ2-1, is DVKVTQSSRYLVKRTGEKVFLECVQDMDHENMFWYRQDPGLGLRLIYFSYDVKMKEKGDIPEGYSVSREKKERFSLILESASTNQTSMYLCASSSYWTSGGLPVHNEQFFGPGTRLTVL.